These T cell receptor beta chains were read from a single sample in a study of blood T cell repertoires in COVID-19. The protocol was immunoSEQ multiplex PCR, while the TCRdb copy is restricted to in-frame clones and leaves out a portion. The sample gives about 110,000 clones, 70% to 90% of which show up once; 1.1% is in the top ten. The sample consisted of peripheral blood. Receptors originate from a human donor in a cohort sampled during active COVID-19. Both conserved end residues are part of each CDR3. D genes are given only for firm matches. A row's size may be missing; if present it is once, few, many or a size class.

cdr3_aa,cdr3_nt,d_call,cdr3_length,clone_size,j_call,v_call
CASSPQGDWSSPLHF,TGCGCCAGCAGTCCACAGGGTGATTGGAGTTCACCCCTCCACTTT,-,15,-,TRBJ1-6,TRBV4-1
CASSYSRGGLNGYTF,TGTGCCAGCAGTTACTCGCGGGGGGGGTTGAATGGCTACACCTTC,-,15,-,TRBJ1-2,TRBV6-5
CASSLGGGRSYNEQFF,TGCGCCAGCAGCTTGGGCGGGGGTCGGTCCTACAATGAGCAGTTCTTC,TRBD2,16,-,TRBJ2-1,TRBV5-1
CATREFLSGIGDTQYF,TGTGCCACCAGGGAGTTTCTGAGCGGGATTGGGGATACGCAGTATTTT,TRBD2,16,-,TRBJ2-3,TRBV15
CASSERFHREETQYF,TGTGCCAGCAGCGAGAGATTCCACAGGGAAGAGACCCAGTACTTC,-,15,-,TRBJ2-5,TRBV25-1
CASSLTDSLNTEAFF,TGTGCCAGCAGCTTAACGGACAGCCTGAACACTGAAGCTTTCTTT,-,15,-,TRBJ1-1,TRBV7-3
CASSLRDSGTEAFF,TGCGCCAGCAGCCTCCGGGACAGTGGGACTGAAGCTTTCTTT,TRBD1,14,-,TRBJ1-1,TRBV5-1
CASSQEGLAGRGQYF,TGTGCCAGCAGCCAAGAAGGTCTAGCGGGTAGGGGGCAGTACTTC,TRBD2,15,-,TRBJ2-7,TRBV3-1/TRBV3-2
CASRWGQSHYQETQYF,TGCGCCAGCAGGTGGGGACAGTCCCATTACCAAGAGACCCAGTACTTC,TRBD1,16,-,TRBJ2-5,TRBV10-2
CASSPRTVINEKLFF,TGTGCCAGCTCACCCCGGACAGTTATTAATGAAAAACTGTTTTTT,-,15,once,TRBJ1-4,TRBV18
CASSSQAVRGTPEAFF,TGTGCCAGCAGCTCCCAAGCTGTCAGGGGTACACCTGAAGCTTTCTTT,-,16,few,TRBJ1-1,TRBV9
CASSLVGAATNEKLFF,TGCGCCAGCAGCTTGGTAGGGGCCGCAACTAATGAAAAACTGTTTTTT,-,16,-,TRBJ1-4,TRBV5-1
CASSQAETVSYNEQFF,TGTGCCAGCAGCCAAGCCGAGACAGTCTCCTACAATGAGCAGTTCTTC,-,16,-,TRBJ2-1,TRBV4-2
CATSRGQTDQPQHF,TGTGCCACCAGCAGAGGACAGACTGATCAGCCCCAGCATTTT,-,14,-,TRBJ1-5,TRBV15
CASSQDSQGAGELFF,TGCGCCAGCAGCCAAGATAGCCAGGGGGCCGGGGAGCTGTTTTTT,TRBD1,15,-,TRBJ2-2,TRBV4-3
CATSIDWTDSNQPQHF,TGTGCCACCAGCATTGACTGGACAGATAGCAATCAGCCCCAGCATTTT,-,16,-,TRBJ1-5,TRBV15
CASSYSGSPGSREKLFF,TGTGCCAGCAGTTACTCGGGTTCCCCGGGATCCCGTGAAAAACTGTTTTTT,-,17,-,TRBJ1-4,TRBV6-2/TRBV6-3
CASNINTEAFF,TGTGCCAGCAACATTAACACTGAAGCTTTCTTT,-,11,-,TRBJ1-1,TRBV7-9
CATSEGGYTEAFF,TGTGCCACCAGTGAGGGAGGGTACACTGAAGCTTTCTTT,-,13,-,TRBJ1-1,TRBV15
CASSGPGPGRTEAFF,TGTGCCAGCAGCGGGCCGGGACCGGGGAGGACTGAAGCTTTCTTT,-,15,-,TRBJ1-1,TRBV11-2
CATSGTGSDYGYTF,TGTGCCACCAGTGGGACAGGGTCTGACTATGGCTACACCTTC,TRBD1,14,-,TRBJ1-2,TRBV24-1
CASSEARGTEAFF,TGTGCCAGCAGTGAAGCGCGGGGGACTGAAGCTTTCTTT,-,13,-,TRBJ1-1,TRBV2
CASSPRTTGGRQPQHF,TGTGCCAGCTCACCAAGGACTACAGGGGGCCGGCAGCCCCAGCATTTT,TRBD1,16,-,TRBJ1-5,TRBV18
CASGHGETYEQYF,TGTGCTAGTGGCCACGGGGAGACCTACGAGCAGTACTTC,-,13,-,TRBJ2-7,TRBV12-5
CATSEWQGDEQFF,TGTGCCACCAGTGAGTGGCAGGGTGATGAGCAGTTCTTC,-,13,-,TRBJ2-1,TRBV24-1
CSASDTDRASYGYTF,TGCAGTGCTAGTGATACCGACAGGGCCTCCTATGGCTACACCTTC,TRBD1,15,-,TRBJ1-2,TRBV20-1
CASSVLSTGTLTEAFF,TGTGCCAGCAGCGTCCTCTCGACAGGGACCCTCACTGAAGCTTTCTTT,TRBD1,16,-,TRBJ1-1,TRBV9
CASSIGGLAGGRQETQYF,TGTGCCAGCAGCATAGGAGGACTAGCGGGGGGTAGACAAGAGACCCAGTACTTC,TRBD2,18,-,TRBJ2-5,TRBV7-3
CASSVAVGEGETQYF,TGTGCCAGCAGCGTAGCGGTGGGGGAGGGAGAGACCCAGTACTTC,TRBD2,15,once,TRBJ2-5,TRBV9
CASSPPRQPYEQYF,TGTGCCAGCTCACCACCGAGGCAGCCCTACGAGCAGTACTTC,-,14,-,TRBJ2-7,TRBV18
CASSARQVRGNEQFF,TGTGCCAGCAGCGCCCGACAGGTCCGGGGCAATGAGCAGTTCTTC,-,15,once,TRBJ2-1,TRBV11-3
CASSQAIGSGGRFTDTQYF,TGCGCCAGCAGCCAAGCGATAGGGAGCGGGGGGAGATTCACAGATACGCAGTATTTT,TRBD2,19,-,TRBJ2-3,TRBV4-1
CASSYGALEGVAFF,TGTGCCAGCAGTTACGGGGCCTTAGAGGGGGTGGCTTTCTTT,-,14,-,TRBJ1-1,TRBV6-5
CASSPGTSADTQYF,TGTGCCAGCAGCCCCGGGACTAGTGCTGATACGCAGTATTTT,TRBD2,14,-,TRBJ2-3,TRBV11-3
CASSDDRYSPLHF,TGTGCCAGCAGCGACGACAGGTACTCACCCCTCCACTTT,-,13,-,TRBJ1-6,TRBV6-4
CASSETARFYNEQFF,TGTGCCAGTAGCGAGACAGCGAGATTTTACAATGAGCAGTTCTTC,-,15,-,TRBJ2-1,TRBV6-2/TRBV6-3